This T cell receptor beta chain was sequenced during a study of post-analysis software for immune sequencing data. On the study more broadly: Recorded subtypes: relapsing-remitting, secondary progressive, progressive-relapsing; some patients unannotated. The study's findings and limits: By F measure, samples from a shared preparation batch strongly co-clustered.

TCR beta cDNA libraries included unique molecular identifiers. TCRdb re-called the PCR reads with MiXCR, one entry per CDR3 protein. The table lists about 380,000 distinct CDR3 sequences, approximately 38% of them singletons. This clonotype was found a few times. Its target is unknown. The source of this sequence is a girl between 5 and 17 years old with multiple sclerosis. Sequenced sample: blood.

CDR3 sequence reads: CASSFSLGYNEQFF. The CDR3 bases are TGTGCCAGCAGTTTTAGTCTGGGCTACAATGAGCAGTTCTTC. V is TRBV27 and J is TRBJ2-1; no firm D call. Trimming cost V 3 bases and J 3 bases, with 9 bases left between them. CDR1 MNHEY and CDR2 SMNVEV come from the germline V gene (reference sequence). The CDR3 is made up of 14 amino acids.